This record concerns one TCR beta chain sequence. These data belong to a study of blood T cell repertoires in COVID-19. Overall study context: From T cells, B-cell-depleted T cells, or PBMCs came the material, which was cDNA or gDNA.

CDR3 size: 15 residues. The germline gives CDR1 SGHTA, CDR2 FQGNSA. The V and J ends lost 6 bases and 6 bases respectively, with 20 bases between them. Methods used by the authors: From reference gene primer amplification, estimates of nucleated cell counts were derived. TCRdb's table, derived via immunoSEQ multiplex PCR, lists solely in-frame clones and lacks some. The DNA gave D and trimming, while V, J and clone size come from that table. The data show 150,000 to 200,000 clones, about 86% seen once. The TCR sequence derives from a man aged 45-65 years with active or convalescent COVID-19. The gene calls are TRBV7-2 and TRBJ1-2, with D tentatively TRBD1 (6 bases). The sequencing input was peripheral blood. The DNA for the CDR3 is TGTGCCAGCAGGCCAGGGGTTGCTGGTTCGGATGGCTACACCTTC. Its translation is CASRPGVAGSDGYTF.